This T cell receptor beta chain was recovered during a study of cytomegalovirus exposure and HLA in healthy donors. Study results and caveats: In a later analysis, an Asian-associated ancestry cluster reportedly showed fewer N-insertions than the approximately 640-donor mean. Excluded were some V segments that proved indistinguishable, including TRBV6-2 and TRBV6-3.

As for this clone: Its target is not known. The same CDR3 arises from other DNA sequences in this sample as well.

The ends were cut back, 0 bases at V and 4 bases at J, with 6 bases in the middle. In germline, CDR1 is MDHEN, CDR2 SYDVKM. The CDR3 contains 14 residues. The PCR employed 60 Vbeta primers together with 13 Jbeta primers. Only in-frame clones appear in the TCRdb table, and some are missing; sequencing was by immunoSEQ multiplex PCR. Of some 150,000 clones in the sample, more than 65% are singletons; the top ten hold 5% to 6.5%. This chain links TRBV28 with TRBJ1-4; D is perhaps TRBD1 (5 bases). Sequenced sample: PBMCs. The source of this sequence is a man aged 25 to 40 in good health and CMV-seropositive. The CDR3 region has the DNA TGTGCCAGCAGTTTATGGGACAATAATGAAAAACTGTTTTTT. It is translated as CASSLWDNNEKLFF.